These 4 T cell receptor beta chains originate from one sample sequenced in a study of molecular identifiers for immune sequencing clone quantification. One entry per CDR3 protein, called by TCRdb with MiXCR from the PCR reads. The sample includes 490,000 or so distinct CDR3 sequences, about a quarter of them seen just once. Sequencing input: naive CD8+ T cells from blood, with Jurkat cell RNA spiked in. Stated subset: FACS-sorted CD8+CD4-CCR7+CD45RA+ naive T cells. Source of these receptors: a human donor in good health. Some libraries in this study had Jurkat cell RNA spiked in.

This chain uses TRBV12-3 or TRBV12-4 with TRBJ1-2, with 9 bases aligning to TRBD1. The V gene end was trimmed by 2 bases and the J gene end by 3 bases; junction bases not matched to a gene: 7. The CDR3 length is 16 residues. CDR3 DNA sequence: TGTGCCAGCAGTTTAATTGGGACAGGGTTCTACTATGGCTACACCTTC. This sequence encodes CASSLIGTGFYYGYTF.

The rearrangement joins TRBV7-8 to TRBJ2-2; TRBD1 matches at 8 bases. The CDR3 loop spans 16 amino acids. V lost 1 base to trimming and J lost 4 bases; unmatched junction nucleotides: 5. Germline lookup yields CDR1 SGHVS and CDR2 FQNEAQ. The CDR3 DNA reads as TGTGCCAGCAGCTTAGGTGGACAGGGAAGCACCGGGGAGCTGTTTTTT. Translating gives CASSLGGQGSTGELFF.

This clonotype was seen more than once but under ten times. The chain combines TRBV6-2 or TRBV6-3 with TRBJ2-2; tentative D call: TRBD2 (6 bases). The CDR3 extends over 12 amino acids. Germline-derived CDR1 and CDR2 are MNHEY and SVGEGT. V gave up 11 bases and J gave up 5 bases, with 12 bases separating them. The CDR3 loop reads CAGEAGTGELFF. CDR3 DNA sequence: TGTGCCGGAGAGGCGGGGACCGGGGAGCTGTTTTTT.

This clonotype has more than one count but fewer than ten. The V call is TRBV24-1, the J call TRBJ2-2; no reliable D call. Deletions cut 1 base from V and 6 bases from J, with 8 bases between. This CDR3 is built from 14 residues. Germline V gene data show CDR1 as KGHDR and CDR2 as SFDVKD. CDR3 in amino acids: CATSDFAAAGELFF. The CDR3 DNA sequence: TGTGCCACCAGTGATTTTGCGGCAGCCGGGGAGCTGTTTTTT.